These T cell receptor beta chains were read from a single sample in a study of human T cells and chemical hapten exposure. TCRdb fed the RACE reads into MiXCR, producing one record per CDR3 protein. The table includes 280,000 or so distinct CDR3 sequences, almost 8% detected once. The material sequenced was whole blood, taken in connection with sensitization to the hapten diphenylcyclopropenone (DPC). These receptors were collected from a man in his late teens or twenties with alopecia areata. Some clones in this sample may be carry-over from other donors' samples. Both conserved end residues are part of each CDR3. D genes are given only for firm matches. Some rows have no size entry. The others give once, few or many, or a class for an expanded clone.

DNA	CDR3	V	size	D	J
TGCGCCAGCAGCCAAGAGCGGTACCCCCTGGCCAACGTCCTGACTTTC	CASSQERYPLANVLTF	TRBV4-3	few	.	TRBJ2-6
TGTGCCACCCTGGGGACGGGGGCCTACGAGCAGTACTTC	CATLGTGAYEQYF	TRBV9	.	.	TRBJ2-7
TGCGCCAGCAGCCAAGGGCGAGGCTCCCCCCAGCATTTT	CASSQGRGSPQHF	TRBV4-3	.	.	TRBJ1-5
TGCAGTGCTAAGGGGTACGAGGGGGCCGGGGAGCTGTTTTTT	CSAKGYEGAGELFF	TRBV20-1	few	.	TRBJ2-2
TGTGCCAGCAGCTTAGACCCCACAGATACGCAGTATTTT	CASSLDPTDTQYF	TRBV7-2	many	.	TRBJ2-3
TGTGCCAGCAGTTTACGACAGGTCGCACCCCGGGGGTACGAGCAGTACTTC	CASSLRQVAPRGYEQYF	TRBV28	few	.	TRBJ2-7
TGTGCCAGCAGCCCTCGTGGGGAGTGGACCGGGGAGCTGTTTTTT	CASSPRGEWTGELFF	TRBV9	few	.	TRBJ2-2
TGCGCCAGCAGCGAGACTAGCGGGGGAGAGACCCAGTACTTC	CASSETSGGETQYF	TRBV5-1	many	TRBD2	TRBJ2-5
TGTGCCAGCAGCTTAAGCTCCGGGCAGGGGTTAAGTTCACCCCTCCACTTT	CASSLSSGQGLSSPLHF	TRBV7-2	.	.	TRBJ1-6
TGTGCCAGCAGCCAAGCCGGCGGGGGAAGCGTGAGGCGGCAGTTCTTC	CASSQAGGGSVRRQFF	TRBV3-1	few	TRBD2	TRBJ2-1
TGTGCCAGCAGCGGGGAACTATTATACAATGAGCAGTTCTTC	CASSGELLYNEQFF	TRBV12-3/TRBV12-4	.	.	TRBJ2-1
TGCGCCAGCAGTGAGTCCTACAGGGAGGGGGATACGCAGTATTTT	CASSESYREGDTQYF	TRBV10-1	few	.	TRBJ2-3
TGTGCCAGCAGTCCTGCAGGGGGTTGGACTGAAGCTTTCTTT	CASSPAGGWTEAFF	TRBV27	.	TRBD1	TRBJ1-1
TGTGCCAGCAGTCTTCGACAGGGGCTTCGAAACACCATATATTTT	CASSLRQGLRNTIYF	TRBV6-2/TRBV6-3	many	TRBD1	TRBJ1-3
TGTGCCATCAGTGACCCCGGACAGGGTCACTATGGCTACACCTTC	CAISDPGQGHYGYTF	TRBV10-3	.	TRBD1	TRBJ1-2
TGCGCCAGCAGCTTGCGGGGAGATTTGAACACTGAAGCTTTCTTT	CASSLRGDLNTEAFF	TRBV5-1	few	.	TRBJ1-1
TGTGCCACCCATGAGCGGGCGAAATCCTACGAGCAGTACTTC	CATHERAKSYEQYF	TRBV28	many	.	TRBJ2-7
TGCGCCAGCAGCTTGTCAGTTTTGAACACTGAAGCTTTCTTT	CASSLSVLNTEAFF	TRBV5-1	few	.	TRBJ1-1
TGTGCCAGCAGCCAAGAGGCCCGTCAACTCCCGAGAACTGAAGCTTTCTTT	CASSQEARQLPRTEAFF	TRBV4-2	few	.	TRBJ1-1
TGCAGTGCTAAAGAATGGGGACCGGACTATGGCTACACCTTC	CSAKEWGPDYGYTF	TRBV20-1	few	.	TRBJ1-2
TGTGCCAGCAGCCAAAAGACAGGGGGTAACACCGGGGAGCTGTTTTTT	CASSQKTGGNTGELFF	TRBV4-2	many	TRBD1	TRBJ2-2
TGCGCCAGCAGCTTGTTACCCACCGGGACAGATAATTCACCCCTCCACTTT	CASSLLPTGTDNSPLHF	TRBV5-1	many	TRBD1	TRBJ1-6
TGTGCCAGCAGCTTGGCGGCAGGGGTTAGCAATCAGCCCCAGCATTTT	CASSLAAGVSNQPQHF	TRBV5-6	many	.	TRBJ1-5